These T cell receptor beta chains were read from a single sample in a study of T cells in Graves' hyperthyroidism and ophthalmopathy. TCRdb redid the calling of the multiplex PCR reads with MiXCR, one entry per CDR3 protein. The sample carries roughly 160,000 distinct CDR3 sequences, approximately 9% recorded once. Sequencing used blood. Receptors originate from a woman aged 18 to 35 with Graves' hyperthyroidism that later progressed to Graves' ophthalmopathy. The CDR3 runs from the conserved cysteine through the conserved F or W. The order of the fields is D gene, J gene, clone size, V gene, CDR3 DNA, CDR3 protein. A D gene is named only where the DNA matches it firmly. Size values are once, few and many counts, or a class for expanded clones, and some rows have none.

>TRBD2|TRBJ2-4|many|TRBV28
TGTGCCAGCAGTCTAAGACTAGCGGGGGGGCCCAAAAACATTCAGTACTTC
CASSLRLAGGPKNIQYF
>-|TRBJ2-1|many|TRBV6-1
TGTGCCAGCAGTCCTTCGTGGTCCTACAATGAGCAGTTCTTC
CASSPSWSYNEQFF
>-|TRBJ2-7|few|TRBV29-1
TGCAGCGTTGGTGAGCAGTACGAGCAGTACTTC
CSVGEQYEQYF
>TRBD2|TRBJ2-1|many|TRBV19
TGTGCCAGTAGTGCTAGCGGGAGGGGGGGGGACAATGAGCAGTTCTTC
CASSASGRGGDNEQFF
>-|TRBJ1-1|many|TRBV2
TGTGCCAGCAGTGAAGACCCCAACGAGAACACTGAAGCTTTCTTT
CASSEDPNENTEAFF
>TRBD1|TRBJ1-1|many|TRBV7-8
TGTGCCAGCAGCCCATACAGGGGGGGCACTGAAGCTTTCTTT
CASSPYRGGTEAFF
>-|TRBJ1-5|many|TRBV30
TGTGCCTGGAGTCCCGGGAGGCGAAGCAATCAGCCCCAGCATTTT
CAWSPGRRSNQPQHF
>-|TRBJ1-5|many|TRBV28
TGTGCCAGCAGTTTACACGCGGATAGCAATCAGCCCCAGCATTTT
CASSLHADSNQPQHF
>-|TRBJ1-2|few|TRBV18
TGTGCCAGCTCACCAAAACCGGGACGTACTAACTATGGCTACACCTTC
CASSPKPGRTNYGYTF
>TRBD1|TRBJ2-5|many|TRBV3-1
TGTGCCAGCAGCAGAACAGGGGAAGAGACCCAGTACTTC
CASSRTGEETQYF
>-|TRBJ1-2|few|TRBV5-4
TGTGCCAGCAGCTTGCAGGGGATACGAACCTATGGCTACACCTTC
CASSLQGIRTYGYTF
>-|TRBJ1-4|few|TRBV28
TGTGCCAGCAGTTCAAAAGGGAGTGGAATACCATCAACTAATGAAAAACTGTTTTTT
CASSSKGSGIPSTNEKLFF
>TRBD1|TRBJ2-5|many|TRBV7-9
TGTGCCAGCAGCTTACCGGGACAGGGGTTGGAGGAGACCCAGTACTTC
CASSLPGQGLEETQYF
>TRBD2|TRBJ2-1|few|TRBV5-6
TGTGCCAGCAGTAGCGGGGGGGCCTCCTACAATGAGCAGTTCTTC
CASSSGGASYNEQFF
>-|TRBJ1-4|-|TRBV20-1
TGCAGTGCTAGAGATTTTCGGGGGGAAAGCGAAAAACTGTTTTTT
CSARDFRGESEKLFF
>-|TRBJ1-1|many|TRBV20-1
TGCAGTGCATCATGGAACACTGAAGCTTTCTTT
CSASWNTEAFF
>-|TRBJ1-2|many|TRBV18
TGTGCCAGCTCACCAGTTGAGACAAGTCCATATGGCTACACCTTC
CASSPVETSPYGYTF
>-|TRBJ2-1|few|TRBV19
TGTGCCAGTAGTATTTCTAGCGAGCAGTTCTTC
CASSISSEQFF
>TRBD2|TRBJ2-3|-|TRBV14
TGTGCCAGCAGCGTAGGACTAGCAACAGATACGCAGTATTTT
CASSVGLATDTQYF
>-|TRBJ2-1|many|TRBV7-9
TGTGCCAGCAGCGCCCGGAACTACAATGAGCAGTTCTTC
CASSARNYNEQFF
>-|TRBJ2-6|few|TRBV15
TGTGCCACCAGCAGAGAACTGCCAAGGTTCTCTGGGGCCAACGTCCTGACTTTC
CATSRELPRFSGANVLTF
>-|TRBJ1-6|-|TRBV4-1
TGCGCCAGCAGCCTTGGCGGAACGATCTCCTATAATTCACCCCTCCACTTT
CASSLGGTISYNSPLHF
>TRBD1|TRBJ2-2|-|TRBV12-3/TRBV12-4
TGTGCCAGCAGTTACCATCAGGGGGCCACCGGGGAGCTGTTTTTT
CASSYHQGATGELFF
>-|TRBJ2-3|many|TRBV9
TGTGCCAGCAGCCCATTCCCTCAAAACACAGATACGCAGTATTTT
CASSPFPQNTDTQYF
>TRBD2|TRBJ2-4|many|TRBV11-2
TGTGCCAGCAGCTCCGGGACTAGCGGGGGGTACCTAGCCAAAAACATTCAGTACTTC
CASSSGTSGGYLAKNIQYF
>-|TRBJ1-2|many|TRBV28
TGTGCCAGCAGTTTGGACAGATTACGCTATGGCTACACCTTC
CASSLDRLRYGYTF
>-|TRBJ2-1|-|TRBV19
TGTGCCAGTAGTAAAGGGACGGTCAGCTACAATGAGCAGTTCTTC
CASSKGTVSYNEQFF
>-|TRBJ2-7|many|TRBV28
TGTGCCAGCAGTTTGTCCCGGGAGCAGTACTTC
CASSLSREQYF
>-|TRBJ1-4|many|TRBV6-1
TGTGCCAGCAGTTCGAGGGCTTTCACTAATGAAAAACTGTTTTTT
CASSSRAFTNEKLFF
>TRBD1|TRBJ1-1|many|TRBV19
TGTGCCAGTAACAACAGGGGCGTTGGCACTGAAGCTTTCTTT
CASNNRGVGTEAFF
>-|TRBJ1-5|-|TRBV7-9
TGTGCCAGCACGGACCGGGGGAGCAATCAGCCCCAGCATTTT
CASTDRGSNQPQHF
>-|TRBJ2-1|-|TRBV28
TGTGCCAGCAGTTTAATCCCAAAGGGGCAGTTCTTC
CASSLIPKGQFF
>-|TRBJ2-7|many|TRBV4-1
TGCGCCAGCAGCCAAGCAGGGCTCGTCGAGCAGTACTTC
CASSQAGLVEQYF
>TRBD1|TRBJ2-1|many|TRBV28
TGTGCCAGTGTCAGTCCGGGGACAGGGCCCTCGAATGAGCAGTTCTTC
CASVSPGTGPSNEQFF
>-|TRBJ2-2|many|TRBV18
TGTGCCAGCTCACCCCAGGGTGGAGTGACCGGGGAGCTGTTTTTT
CASSPQGGVTGELFF
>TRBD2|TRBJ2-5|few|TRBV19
TGTGCCGGTAGTCCACTGGGAGGGTACCGAGAGACCCAGTACTTC
CAGSPLGGYRETQYF
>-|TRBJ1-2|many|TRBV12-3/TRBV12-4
TGTGCCAGCAGTTTAAGTTTAGGATCCGGCTACACCTTC
CASSLSLGSGYTF
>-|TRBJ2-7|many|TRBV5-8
TGTGCCAGCAGCTTGGGTCTAGCGATCTACGAGCAGTACTTC
CASSLGLAIYEQYF
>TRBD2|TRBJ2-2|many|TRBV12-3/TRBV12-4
TGTGCCAGCAGTTTAGTTTTGAGACTAGCGCCGAACACCGGGGAGCTGTTTTTT
CASSLVLRLAPNTGELFF
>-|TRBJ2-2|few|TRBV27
TGTGCCAGCAGTTCCGCAAAGACTAGTAAGGAGGCCGGGGAGCTGTTTTTT
CASSSAKTSKEAGELFF
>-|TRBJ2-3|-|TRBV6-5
TGTGCCAGCAGTTACCGTAGGGCGCGGGGTGGCACAGATACGCAGTATTTT
CASSYRRARGGTDTQYF
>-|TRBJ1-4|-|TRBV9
TGTGCCAGCAGCGTAGGGCAATCTAATGAAAAACTGTTTTTT
CASSVGQSNEKLFF
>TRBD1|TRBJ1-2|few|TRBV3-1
TGTGCCAGCAGTCAAGACAGGGTCGGCGGCTATGGCTACACCTTC
CASSQDRVGGYGYTF
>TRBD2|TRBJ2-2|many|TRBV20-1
TGCAGTGCTCTAAGCGGGAGTGGGATCGGGGAGCTGTTTTTT
CSALSGSGIGELFF
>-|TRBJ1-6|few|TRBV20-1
TGCAGTGCGACTCGCCTCTCGGGCTTCGATTCACCCCTCCACTTT
CSATRLSGFDSPLHF
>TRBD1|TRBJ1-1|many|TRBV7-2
TGTGCCAGCAGCTTAGCGGCCAGGGGGGAAGCTTTCTTT
CASSLAARGEAFF
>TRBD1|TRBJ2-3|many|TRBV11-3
TGTGCCAGCAGCCTAACAGGGGCCCGCACAGATACGCAGTATTTT
CASSLTGARTDTQYF
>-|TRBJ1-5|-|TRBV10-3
TGTGCCATCAGTTCGTCCCCCGGGCGACAGCAAATCTATCAGCCCCAGCATTTT
CAISSSPGRQQIYQPQHF
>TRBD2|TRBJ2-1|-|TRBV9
TGTGCCAGCAGCGTTAGCGGGGGGGGGGGGAATGAGCAGTTCTTC
CASSVSGGGGNEQFF
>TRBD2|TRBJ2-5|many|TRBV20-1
TGCAGTGGGAAAGAGGCTAGCGGGGGACCCCGGAGGGAGACCCAGTACTTC
CSGKEASGGPRRETQYF
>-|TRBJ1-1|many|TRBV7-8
TGTGCCAGCAGCTTAGCGCGAGGGTCGGGAACTGAAGCTTTCTTT
CASSLARGSGTEAFF
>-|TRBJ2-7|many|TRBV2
TGTGCCAGCAGTGAAGGTTCGGTGGCGACCTACGAGCAGTACTTC
CASSEGSVATYEQYF
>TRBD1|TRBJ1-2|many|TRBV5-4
TGTGCCAGCAGCCCGGCCGGGACAGCAAACTATGGCTACACCTTC
CASSPAGTANYGYTF